The rows below give T cell receptor beta chains drawn from one sample of a study of blood T cell repertoires in COVID-19. This table comes from immunoSEQ multiplex PCR, and its TCRdb copy is limited to in-frame clones, with some not included. The sample yields around 140,000 clones, over 75% seen once. Material: peripheral blood. The receptor set was obtained from a man aged 18 to 30 with COVID-19, enrolled during active disease. Both conserved end residues are part of each CDR3. A D gene is named only where the DNA matches it firmly. Rows give clone size only sometimes, using once, few, many, or a class for an expanded clone.

-,TRBJ2-5,TRBD2,15,TRBV7-9,CASSGLAGDQETQYF,TGTGCCAGCAGCGGATTAGCGGGAGACCAAGAGACCCAGTACTTC
-,TRBJ2-7,TRBD2,15,TRBV27,CASSSKPTSGYEQYF,TGTGCCAGCAGTTCCAAACCGACTAGCGGATACGAGCAGTACTTC
few,TRBJ2-5,TRBD2,16,TRBV7-2,CASSSSGLAGAETQYF,TGTGCCAGCAGCTCGTCCGGACTAGCGGGCGCGGAGACCCAGTACTTC
-,TRBJ2-3,TRBD2,15,TRBV7-3,CASSRWAGGEDTQYF,TGTGCCAGCAGCCGGTGGGCGGGAGGTGAGGATACGCAGTATTTT
-,TRBJ1-5,TRBD1,15,TRBV2,CASRFRDSRNQPQHF,TGTGCCAGTAGGTTCCGGGACAGCCGCAATCAGCCCCAGCATTTT
-,TRBJ1-2,-,13,TRBV7-2,CASSLLGGYGYTF,TGTGCCAGCAGCTTATTAGGAGGGTATGGCTACACCTTC
-,TRBJ2-7,-,15,TRBV15,CATSRDSGATYEQYF,TGTGCCACCAGCAGGGATTCAGGGGCGACCTACGAGCAGTACTTC
once,TRBJ2-2,-,11,TRBV20-1,CSATGTGELFF,TGCAGTGCTACAGGGACCGGGGAGCTGTTTTTT
-,TRBJ2-1,TRBD2,16,TRBV7-9,CASSPRLAGDQHEQFF,TGTGCCAGCAGCCCTAGACTAGCGGGAGATCAGCATGAGCAGTTCTTC
-,TRBJ2-3,-,17,TRBV30,CAWTVRVWRQGTDTQYF,TGTGCCTGGACAGTAAGGGTGTGGAGACAGGGCACAGATACGCAGTATTTT
-,TRBJ1-5,TRBD1,15,TRBV28,CASSLGTDSNQPQHF,TGTGCCAGCAGTTTGGGGACAGATAGCAATCAGCCCCAGCATTTT
-,TRBJ1-1,TRBD1,16,TRBV7-8,CASSLSRDRGNTEAFF,TGTGCCAGCAGCCTATCCCGGGACAGGGGGAACACTGAAGCTTTCTTT
-,TRBJ1-1,TRBD1,16,TRBV7-2,CASSPYRTGYGNEAFF,TGTGCCAGCAGCCCCTATCGGACAGGGTACGGGAATGAAGCTTTCTTT
-,TRBJ2-7,-,10,TRBV20-1,CSASFREQYF,TGCAGTGCTAGCTTCAGGGAGCAGTACTTC
-,TRBJ2-7,TRBD2,15,TRBV6-1,CASSESASGSDEQYF,TGTGCCAGCAGTGAAAGCGCTAGCGGGAGCGACGAGCAGTACTTC
-,TRBJ2-7,TRBD1,16,TRBV7-9,CASSSRTGALLYEQYF,TGTGCCAGCAGTTCGCGGACAGGGGCCCTACTCTACGAGCAGTACTTC
-,TRBJ2-1,TRBD2,17,TRBV5-1,CASSFRTSGIWYNEQFF,TGCGCCAGCAGCTTTCGGACCAGCGGGATATGGTACAATGAGCAGTTCTTC
-,TRBJ1-2,-,17,TRBV18,CASSTSNRGFTNYGYTF,TGTGCCAGCTCAACGAGCAATCGAGGATTCACTAACTATGGCTACACCTTC
-,TRBJ2-5,TRBD1,14,TRBV11-2,CASSLKGGRETQYF,TGTGCCAGCAGCTTAAAAGGGGGCAGGGAGACCCAGTACTTC
once,TRBJ2-1,-,12,TRBV7-3,CASSLGGGEQFF,TGTGCCAGCAGCTTAGGTGGAGGTGAGCAGTTCTTC
once,TRBJ2-1,-,16,TRBV19,CASSSPRDSPGDEQFF,TGTGCCAGTAGCTCCCCCCGGGACTCCCCGGGCGATGAGCAGTTCTTC
-,TRBJ1-5,TRBD1,16,TRBV28,CATNGQGDDYNQPQHF,TGTGCCACGAACGGACAGGGGGACGACTACAATCAGCCCCAGCATTTT
-,TRBJ1-5,-,14,TRBV28,CASSLVGAGQPQHF,TGTGCCAGCAGTTTGGTAGGGGCCGGGCAGCCCCAGCATTTT
once,TRBJ1-4,-,13,TRBV6-6,CASSYGGRGRLLF,TGTGCCAGCAGTTACGGGGGCCGCGGCCGTCTGCTTTTT
-,TRBJ1-5,TRBD1,15,TRBV7-2,CASSLQDRVGQPQHF,TGTGCCAGCAGCTTACAAGACAGGGTCGGTCAGCCCCAGCATTTT
-,TRBJ1-1,-,13,TRBV7-3,CASSSRRDTEAFF,TGTGCCAGCAGCTCCCGCCGGGACACTGAAGCTTTCTTT
-,TRBJ2-7,TRBD1,16,TRBV7-8,CASSLARDRVPYEQYF,TGTGCCAGCAGCTTAGCGAGGGACAGGGTACCCTACGAGCAGTACTTC
-,TRBJ2-2,TRBD2,15,TRBV27,CASSLGLAGAGELFF,TGTGCCAGCAGCCTAGGACTAGCGGGAGCCGGGGAGCTGTTTTTT
once,TRBJ2-1,-,13,TRBV11-2,CASSTQGTGEQFF,TGTGCCAGCAGCACCCAAGGAACGGGTGAGCAGTTCTTC
-,TRBJ1-2,-,12,TRBV25-1,CASSEGGYGYTF,TGTGCCAGCAGTGAGGGGGGCTATGGCTACACCTTC
-,TRBJ1-6,-,15,TRBV27,CASSFAGIGNSPLHF,TGTGCCAGCAGTTTTGCCGGGATCGGGAATTCACCCCTCCACTTT
-,TRBJ2-1,-,12,TRBV3-1/TRBV3-2,CASSLPRNEQFF,TGTGCCAGCAGCCTACCGAGGAATGAGCAGTTCTTC
-,TRBJ2-1,TRBD2,15,TRBV18,CASSPERGGVNEQFF,TGTGCCAGCTCACCAGAGCGGGGAGGGGTCAATGAGCAGTTCTTC
-,TRBJ2-7,-,13,TRBV5-6,CASSLGVVYEQYF,TGTGCCAGCAGCTTGGGAGTAGTATACGAGCAGTACTTC
-,TRBJ2-1,-,18,TRBV21-1,CASSRPSEWGGSYNEQFF,TGTGCCAGCAGCAGACCCTCAGAGTGGGGGGGCTCCTACAATGAGCAGTTCTTC
-,TRBJ2-3,-,12,TRBV7-9,CASSPSQATQYF,TGTGCCAGCAGCCCCTCCCAAGCTACGCAGTATTTT
-,TRBJ1-4,-,16,TRBV27,CASGFPGGASNEKLFF,TGTGCCAGCGGATTTCCCGGAGGGGCCTCCAATGAAAAACTGTTTTTT
once,TRBJ2-7,-,18,TRBV4-1,CASSQAPPIRGLLDEQYF,TGCGCCAGCAGCCAAGCCCCACCAATCAGGGGCCTCCTGGATGAGCAGTACTTC
-,TRBJ2-2,TRBD2,16,TRBV13,CASSSSSGRAAGELFF,TGTGCCAGCAGCTCGTCTAGCGGGAGGGCGGCCGGGGAGCTGTTTTTT
-,TRBJ2-1,-,10,TRBV2,CASRGFQQFF,TGTGCCAGCAGGGGCTTCCAGCAGTTCTTC
-,TRBJ1-2,-,15,TRBV10-3,CAISESPWASYGYTF,TGTGCCATCAGTGAGTCGCCCTGGGCCTCCTATGGCTACACCTTC
once,TRBJ2-7,-,12,TRBV10-3,CAGGRQPNEQYF,TGTGCCGGGGGGAGGCAACCTAACGAGCAGTACTTC
-,TRBJ2-3,-,15,TRBV27,CASSLYGGHTDTQYF,TGTGCCAGCAGTTTATATGGCGGCCACACAGATACGCAGTATTTT
-,TRBJ2-7,TRBD1,18,TRBV7-9,CASTHYGGPGQGSYEQYF,TGTGCCAGCACCCATTATGGGGGGCCGGGACAGGGATCCTACGAGCAGTACTTC
-,TRBJ2-2,TRBD2,16,TRBV7-2,CASSTPSGRGTGELFF,TGTGCCAGCAGCACCCCTAGCGGGAGAGGGACCGGGGAGCTGTTTTTT
-,TRBJ2-1,-,16,TRBV9,CASSVVGGVTYNEQFF,TGTGCCAGCAGCGTAGTGGGGGGTGTCACCTACAATGAGCAGTTCTTC
-,TRBJ2-3,TRBD2,15,TRBV19,CASSIGAGGTDTQYF,TGTGCCAGTAGTATAGGGGCGGGAGGGACAGATACGCAGTATTTT
-,TRBJ2-2,-,13,TRBV6-6,CASSPGFSGELFF,TGTGCCAGCAGTCCCGGTTTCTCCGGGGAGCTGTTTTTT
-,TRBJ1-1,-,13,TRBV27,CASSWEWNTEAFF,TGTGCCAGCAGTTGGGAGTGGAACACTGAAGCTTTCTTT
-,TRBJ2-5,-,13,TRBV5-4,CASRLRGAETQYF,TGTGCCAGCAGACTAAGGGGTGCAGAGACCCAGTACTTC
-,TRBJ2-3,-,16,TRBV9,CASSVGLSTSTDTQYF,TGTGCCAGCAGCGTAGGACTTTCGACTAGCACAGATACGCAGTATTTT
-,TRBJ2-7,TRBD1,12,TRBV27,CATWDSSYEQYF,TGTGCCACTTGGGACAGCTCCTACGAGCAGTACTTC
-,TRBJ2-2,-,16,TRBV6-2/TRBV6-3,CASSYPRPGGTGELFF,TGTGCCAGCAGTTACCCTCGGCCAGGGGGGACCGGGGAGCTGTTTTTT
few,TRBJ2-1,TRBD2,16,TRBV5-4,CASSIDGLAGGREQFF,TGTGCCAGCAGCATTGACGGACTAGCGGGAGGCAGGGAGCAGTTCTTC